This T cell receptor (beta chain) was observed in a study of shared clonotypes between healthy human individuals. Whole-study results and caveats: Tissue TCR repertoires likely differ from these blood-only repertoires. Genetic and exposure-history diversity was limited by the small donor number.

About this clone itself: Antigen unknown.

Germline V gives CDR1 SGHRS, CDR2 YFSETQ. V was clipped by 1 base and J by 2 bases, with 9 bases between them. This CDR3 is 15 amino acids long. Produced via immunoSEQ multiplex PCR; TCRdb's table is partial and in-frame only. The sample includes around 1.4 million clones, 97% to 99% of them seen just once. The V gene is TRBV5-1, the J gene TRBJ1-4, with D perhaps TRBD1 (5 bases). The receptor was isolated from a man aged 25-40 years in good health. Sequenced sample: naive CD4+ T cells sorted from blood. Stated subset: CD45RA+ positively selected. The CDR3 DNA follows: TGCGCCAGCAGCTTGTCTGCAGGGACTAATGAAAAACTGTTTTTT. Translated: CASSLSAGTNEKLFF.